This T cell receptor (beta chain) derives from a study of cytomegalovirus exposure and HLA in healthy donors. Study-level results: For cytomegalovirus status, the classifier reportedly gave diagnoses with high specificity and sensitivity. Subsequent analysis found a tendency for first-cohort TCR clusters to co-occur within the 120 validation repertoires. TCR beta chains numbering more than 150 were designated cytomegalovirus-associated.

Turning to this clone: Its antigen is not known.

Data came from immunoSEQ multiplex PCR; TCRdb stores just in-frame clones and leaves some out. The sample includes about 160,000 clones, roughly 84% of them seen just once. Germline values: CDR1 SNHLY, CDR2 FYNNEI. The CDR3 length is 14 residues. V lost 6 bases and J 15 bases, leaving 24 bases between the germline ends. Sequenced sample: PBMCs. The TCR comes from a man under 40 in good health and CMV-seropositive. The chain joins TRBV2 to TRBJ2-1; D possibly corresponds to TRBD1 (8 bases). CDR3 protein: CASRLTGGEVRRFF. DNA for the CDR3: TGTGCCAGCAGACTCACAGGGGGGGAGGTCAGGCGGTTCTTC.